This T cell receptor beta chain was sequenced in a study of T cell changes during pregnancy in multiple sclerosis. Using immunoSEQ multiplex PCR, the repertoire was profiled, and TCRdb retains in-frame clones only, with some absent. The table shows roughly 40,000 clones, with 89% occurring only once. This clonotype was obtained from a female donor with multiple sclerosis, enrolled in a pregnancy study. The sample was CD4+ T cells from peripheral blood mononuclear cells, taken in the first trimester of pregnancy.

DNA for the CDR3: TGTGCCAGCAGCGGAGGTTTCCCGGGACTTTATGGCTACACCTTC. Protein product: CASSGGFPGLYGYTF. The rearrangement joins TRBV5-8 to TRBJ1-2, with D possibly matching TRBD1 (5 bases). The CDR3 is made up of 15 amino acids. Germline V gives CDR1 SGHTS, CDR2 YDEGEE. V lost 4 bases and J 5 bases, leaving 18 bases between the germline ends.